The 30 T cell receptor beta chains below all came from one sample that was sequenced in a study of siplizumab effects on memory and regulatory T cells. Method: immunoSEQ multiplex PCR; TCRdb's copy keeps in-frame clones and lacks some. The table includes 100,000 or so clones, less than 95% detected once. The sample comprised Tregs sorted from blood. The receptors were sampled from a human donor in good health.

V usage is TRBV5-6 and J usage is TRBJ2-1; 10 nucleotides line up with TRBD2. Per germline, CDR1 SGHDT and CDR2 YYEEEE. V was clipped by 4 bases and J by 4 bases; unmatched bases: 8. The CDR3 totals 16 residues. The CDR3 DNA reads TGTGCCAGCAGCCCGACGACTAGCGGGTTGTACAATGAGCAGTTCTTC. It yields the protein CASSPTTSGLYNEQFF.

The chain joins TRBV5-6 to TRBJ2-1; 9 bases agree with TRBD2. Per germline, CDR1 SGHDT and CDR2 YYEEEE. The CDR3 runs to 15 residues. Germline trimming cut 4 bases from V and 4 bases from J; bases unmatched to any gene: 6. The CDR3, as DNA: TGTGCCAGCAGCCCCGGGACTAGCCGGTACAATGAGCAGTTCTTC. Its translation is CASSPGTSRYNEQFF.

CDR3 in DNA: TGCAGCGTTGGGCGACAGGGCTACGAGCAGTACTTC. Translating it yields CSVGRQGYEQYF. J is TRBJ2-7 and V is TRBV29-1; 7 bases map to TRBD1. The V gene's germline CDR1 is SQVTM and CDR2 ANQGSEA. V trimming: 4 bases; J trimming: 3 bases; junction bases outside the gene matches: 3. The CDR3 length is 12 residues.

The J gene is TRBJ1-2, the V gene TRBV9, with D unresolved. This CDR3 is built from 14 residues. Per the germline V gene, CDR1 is SGDLS and CDR2 is YYNGEE. Trimming left V 0 bases short and J 7 bases short, with 13 bases between. DNA of the CDR3: TGTGCCAGCAGCGTAGGGAGTGGTTTTAGTGGCTACACCTTC. Amino acid sequence: CASSVGSGFSGYTF.

The rearrangement joins TRBV25-1 to TRBJ1-2; a possible D gene is TRBD1 (5 bases). V was shortened by 1 base and J by 3 bases, with 9 bases between the two germline ends. Germline CDR1 reads MGHDK; CDR2 reads SYGVNS. The CDR3 runs 14 residues. CDR3 bases: TGTGCCAGCAGTGAATTAGGGGTCTACTATGGCTACACCTTC. Translation: CASSELGVYYGYTF.

The V call is TRBV6-5, the J call TRBJ1-2, with D uncertain. Trimming took 2 bases from V and 6 from J, leaving 19 bases between them. The CDR3 runs to 16 residues. Germline V gene lookup returns CDR1 MNHEY and CDR2 SVGAGI. CDR3 sequence: CASSYGGGVLYDGYTF. For the CDR3, the DNA is TGTGCCAGCAGTTACGGTGGAGGAGTTTTATACGATGGCTACACCTTC.

This chain links TRBV28 with TRBJ2-7, with 9 bases aligning to TRBD1. The CDR3 length is 16 residues. The J segment lost 3 bases and the V segment lost 5 bases, leaving 11 bases of the junction unmatched. Germline values: CDR1 MDHEN, CDR2 SYDVKM. This CDR3 reads CASSLPGQGYLYEQYF. The CDR3 DNA reads TGTGCCAGCAGTCTCCCGGGACAGGGTTATCTCTACGAGCAGTACTTC.

The chain carries TRBV28 and TRBJ1-5; D ambiguous. There are 13 residues in the CDR3. Trimming left V 3 bases short and J 4 bases short, with 7 bases between. Germline loops: CDR1 MDHEN, CDR2 SYDVKM. CDR3 sequence: CASSFGGNQPQHF. The CDR3, as DNA: TGTGCCAGCAGTTTTGGAGGGAATCAGCCCCAGCATTTT.

This clone was seen only once. The J gene is TRBJ1-1, the V gene TRBV18; possible D gene TRBD1, 6 bases. The germline gives CDR1 KGHSH, CDR2 LQKENI. The V gene lost 6 bases and the J gene lost 1 base, with 12 bases spanning the gap. The CDR3 covers 14 residues. CDR3 sequence (DNA): TGTGCCAGCTCCAAAGGGGGTGGGAACACTGAAGCTTTCTTT. Translation: CASSKGGGNTEAFF.

The rearrangement links TRBV27 to TRBJ2-7; 13 nucleotides align to TRBD2. Trimming cost V 3 bases and J 2 bases; bases outside gene matches: 1. This CDR3 comprises 15 residues. Germline CDR1 and CDR2: MNHEY and SMNVEV (reference sequence). In DNA form, the CDR3 reads TGTGCCAGCAGTTTTACTAGCGGGAGGGCCTACGAGCAGTACTTC. Amino acid sequence: CASSFTSGRAYEQYF.

The gene calls are TRBV15 and TRBJ2-5, with D perhaps matching TRBD2 (6 bases). The CDR3 extends over 15 amino acids. The germline V gene has CDR1 LNHNV and CDR2 YYDKDF (reference sequence). V lost 0 bases to trimming and J lost 2 bases, with 10 bases between them. As DNA, the CDR3 is TGTGCCACCAGCAGAGATAGGCGGGATCAAGAGACCCAGTACTTC. This codes for CATSRDRRDQETQYF.

V is TRBV11-2 and J is TRBJ2-6, with no clear D. The CDR3 extends over 15 amino acids. From germline, CDR1 is SGHAT and CDR2 FQNNGV. Trimming removed 4 bases from V and 2 bases from J, with 9 bases in between. CDR3 region: CASSWSGAGANVLTF. The CDR3 DNA is TGTGCCAGCAGCTGGAGTGGAGCTGGGGCCAACGTCCTGACTTTC.

This clone was detected once. As DNA, the CDR3 is TGCGCCAGCAGCCAAGAGTCCCGCGGGTCCAAAAACATTCAGTACTTC. Translated: CASSQESRGSKNIQYF. This chain joins TRBV4-1 and TRBJ2-4, with a weak D call TRBD2 (5 bases). The CDR3 is 16 amino acids. Trimming took off 0 bases at V and 2 bases at J, with 11 bases between the two ends. Germline V lookup: CDR1 MGHRA, CDR2 YSYEKL.

This chain connects TRBV6-1 to TRBJ2-7; no reliable D call. Germline CDR1 MNHNS, CDR2 SASEGT. V lost 7 bases and J lost 5, with 12 bases in between. The CDR3 loop spans 12 amino acids. For the CDR3, the DNA is TGTGCCAGCAAGATTATCGCGCACGAGCAGTACTTC. This gives the protein CASKIIAHEQYF.

The chain couples TRBV29-1 to TRBJ1-5; weak D call: TRBD1 (5 bases). V shed 4 bases and J shed 1 base, with 8 bases lying between them. The CDR3 has 13 residues. The V gene's germline CDR1 is SQVTM and CDR2 ANQGSEA. The CDR3 here is CSVGGTSNQPQHF. Here the CDR3 DNA reads TGCAGCGTTGGAGGGACCAGCAATCAGCCCCAGCATTTT.

The chain joins TRBV10-2 to TRBJ2-3; TRBD2 agrees at 11 bases. The germline gives CDR1 WSHSY, CDR2 SAAADI. The V gene end was trimmed by 8 bases and the J gene end by 4 bases; junction bases not matched to a gene: 5. This CDR3 is 14 amino acids long. The CDR3 here is CASRLAGKSDTQYF. Here the CDR3 DNA reads TGCGCCAGCCGACTAGCGGGGAAGTCAGATACGCAGTATTTT.

This chain uses TRBV19 with TRBJ2-2, with TRBD2 identical over 10 bases. This CDR3 region has 15 residues. V gave up 2 bases and J gave up 6 bases; unmatched junction bases: 3. The germline V gene has CDR1 LNHDA and CDR2 SQIVND (reference sequence). The CDR3 loop is CASSINSGRAGELFF. The CDR3 coding sequence is TGTGCCAGTAGTATAAACAGCGGGAGGGCCGGGGAGCTGTTTTTT. Filled out from reference TRBV19 and TRBJ2-2, the complete variable domain reads DGGITQSPKYLFRKEGQNVTLSCEQNLNHDAMYWYRQDPGQGLRLIYYSQIVNDFQKGDIAEGYSVSREKKESFPLTVTSAQKNPTAFYLCASSINSGRAGELFFGEGSRLTVL.

This clone was detected once. The CDR3 region is CASSYRIAGNSPLHF. The DNA of the CDR3 is TGTGCCAGCAGTTACCGAATCGCGGGGAATTCACCCCTCCACTTT. V gene TRBV6-5 combines with J gene TRBJ1-6; D not certain. There are 15 residues in the CDR3. Per germline, CDR1 MNHEY and CDR2 SVGAGI. Between the trimmed V and J ends, which lost 2 bases and 7 bases, there was a span of 12 bases.

The chain has TRBV6-5 and TRBJ2-1, with D hard to call. Germline V gives CDR1 MNHEY, CDR2 SVGAGI. V shed 3 bases and J shed 8 bases, with 8 bases lying between them. The CDR3 runs 12 residues. The CDR3 DNA reads TGTGCCAGCAGTTATGACTCGGATGAGCAGTTCTTC. This codes for CASSYDSDEQFF.

This chain joins TRBV15 and TRBJ1-5, with TRBD1 as a possible D gene (5 bases). The CDR3 is 15 amino acids. V lost 0 bases to trimming and J lost 8 bases, with 14 bases between them. The germline V gene encodes CDR1 LNHNV and CDR2 YYDKDF (reference sequence). This chain's CDR3 is CATSRDRGSGEPQHF. DNA for the CDR3: TGTGCCACCAGCAGAGATCGGGGCAGTGGAGAGCCCCAGCATTTT.

The chain recombines TRBV6-1 with TRBJ2-6, with 8 bases fitting TRBD1. The germline V gene encodes CDR1 MNHNS and CDR2 SASEGT. The CDR3 length is 18 residues. Trimming at V came to 4 bases and at J to 0 bases, leaving 8 bases not matched to a gene. The CDR3 spells CASSVNRGSFSGANVLTF. CDR3 DNA sequence: TGTGCCAGCAGTGTCAACAGGGGGAGCTTCTCTGGGGCCAACGTCCTGACTTTC.

The count of this clone is one. The DNA of the CDR3 is TGTGCCAGCAGCCGATGGGGGTTCCCCGGGGAGCTGTTTTTT. Translating it yields CASSRWGFPGELFF. The V call is TRBV11-3, the J call TRBJ2-2, with D possibly called TRBD1 or TRBD2 (5 bases each). This CDR3 is 14 amino acids long. CDR1 and CDR2 (germline): SGHNT, YENEEA. V shed 5 bases and J shed 6 bases, with 13 bases lying between them. Full variable domain (missing parts from reference TRBV11-3 and TRBJ2-2): EAGVVQSPRYKIIEKKQPVAFWCNPISGHNTLYWYLQNLGQGPELLIRYENEEAVDDSQLPKDRFSAERLKGVDSTLKIQPAELGDSAVYLCASSRWGFPGELFFGEGSRLTVL.

The chain has TRBV2 and TRBJ2-2; D might be TRBD1 (6 bases). CDR1 is SNHLY and CDR2 is FYNNEI in the germline V gene. The CDR3 is 14 residues long. Trimming pared 1 base from V and 3 bases from J, leaving 6 bases between. The CDR3 coding sequence is TGTGCCAGCAGTGAAGACAGGGACACCGGGGAGCTGTTTTTT. The encoded protein is CASSEDRDTGELFF.

This chain links TRBV6-5 with TRBJ2-3, with 10 bases fitting TRBD1. V gave up 0 bases and J gave up 1 base; unmatched junction bases: 1. Germline V lookup: CDR1 MNHEY, CDR2 SVGAGI. The CDR3 runs to 16 residues. CDR3: CASSYSGTGGTDTQYF. The CDR3 DNA is TGTGCCAGCAGTTACTCCGGGACAGGGGGCACAGATACGCAGTATTTT.

V gene TRBV7-9 combines with J gene TRBJ2-2; D is possibly TRBD2 (5 bases). Germline-derived CDR1 and CDR2 are SEHNR and FQNEAQ (reference sequence). The V end was cut by 5 bases, the J end by 7 bases, with 14 bases between. The CDR3 spans 14 residues. Here the CDR3 reads CASSNGILGGELFF. CDR3 coding DNA: TGTGCCAGCAGCAACGGGATCCTGGGCGGGGAGCTGTTTTTT.

The J gene is TRBJ2-7, the V gene TRBV29-1, with TRBD2 identical over 9 bases. Trimming at V came to 3 bases and at J to 1 base, leaving 7 bases not matched to a gene. The germline V gene encodes CDR1 SQVTM and CDR2 ANQGSEA. The CDR3 totals 15 residues. The CDR3 DNA is TGCAGCGTTGATGTCCACCTAGCGGGATCCTACGAGCAGTACTTC. Translated: CSVDVHLAGSYEQYF.

Here the CDR3 DNA reads TGCAGCGTCGGTGTGGGTTTGGGAGATACGCAGTATTTT. Protein sequence: CSVGVGLGDTQYF. V usage is TRBV29-1 and J usage is TRBJ2-3; D is ambiguous. The length of the CDR3 is 13 residues. Germline V gene sequence: CDR1 SQVTM, CDR2 ANQGSEA. Deletions cut 6 bases from V and 5 bases from J, with 15 bases between.

This clone was seen a single time. The chain couples TRBV5-1 to TRBJ1-5; D possibly corresponds to TRBD1 (5 bases). The germline V gene has CDR1 SGHRS and CDR2 YFSETQ. The germline V and J ends were trimmed by 1 base and 7 bases, with 9 bases remaining between them. This CDR3 comprises 13 residues. The CDR3 loop reads CASSLFWGQPQHF. The CDR3 DNA reads TGCGCCAGCAGCTTGTTTTGGGGCCAGCCCCAGCATTTT.

The chain combines TRBV5-1 with TRBJ2-7; TRBD1 agrees at 9 bases. V lost 0 bases, J lost 4 bases, and 11 bases stayed unmatched. CDR1 is SGHRS and CDR2 is YFSETQ in the germline V gene. The length of the CDR3 is 17 residues. The CDR3 is CASSLGQGVRKQYEQYF. The CDR3 DNA sequence: TGCGCCAGCAGCTTGGGACAGGGGGTCCGCAAACAATACGAGCAGTACTTC.

The rearrangement links TRBV7-9 to TRBJ2-3; 9 nucleotides align to TRBD1. The CDR3 consists of 15 residues. The trim removed 3 bases at V and 2 bases at J, leaving 3 bases unmatched. CDR1 is SEHNR, CDR2 FQNEAQ, per germline (reference sequence). CDR3 region: CASSLGTGNTDTQYF. The DNA of the CDR3 is TGTGCCAGCAGCTTGGGGACAGGGAACACAGATACGCAGTATTTT.